The 9 T cell receptor beta chains presented below share a single source sample, sequenced in a study of blood T cell repertoires in COVID-19. The protocol was immunoSEQ multiplex PCR, while the TCRdb copy is restricted to in-frame clones and leaves out a portion. Among tens of thousands of clones listed, 82% were seen once. Material: peripheral blood. The origin of the receptors is a human donor in a cohort sampled during active COVID-19.

This sequence joins TRBV3-1 (or the pseudogene TRBV3-2) and TRBJ2-2; the D gene is possibly TRBD2 (6 bases). The CDR3 spans 16 residues. CDR1 and CDR2 (germline): LGHDT, YNNKEL (reference sequence). Trimming left V 3 bases short and J 3 bases short, with 14 bases between. In nucleotides, the CDR3 is TGTGCCAGCAGCCAGTTGCGGGGTCGGGACACCGGGGAGCTGTTTTTT. Translated, it gives CASSQLRGRDTGELFF.

The rearrangement joins TRBV7-2 to TRBJ1-2; D is ambiguous. Trimming cost V 1 base and J 8 bases, with 11 bases left between them. CDR1 is SGHTA, CDR2 FQGNSA, per germline. The CDR3 is made up of 13 amino acids. The CDR3 DNA sequence: TGTGCCAGCAGCTTAGAGGCCGGGAACGGCTACACCTTC. Residues: CASSLEAGNGYTF.

V and J are TRBV5-5 and TRBJ2-3, with 13 bases aligning to TRBD2. CDR1 is SGHKS, CDR2 YYEKEE, per germline (reference sequence). Trimming at V came to 4 bases and at J to 6 bases, leaving 8 bases not matched to a gene. The CDR3 is 16 residues long. The DNA of the CDR3 is TGTGCCAGCAGCCCAACTAGCGGGGGGGCCCCGGATACGCAGTATTTT. It yields the protein CASSPTSGGAPDTQYF.

V and J are TRBV5-1 and TRBJ1-4; maybe TRBD1 (6 bases). V was cut by 4 bases and J by 2 bases, with 15 bases left in between. Germline CDR1 and CDR2: SGHRS and YFSETQ. The CDR3 is 16 amino acids. CDR3 sequence (DNA): TGCGCCAGCAGCGGGGGAGGGGGGCCTACTAATGAAAAACTGTTTTTT. This gives the protein CASSGGGGPTNEKLFF.

CDR3 in DNA: TGTGCCAGCACTCTCTCGGGGACAGGGTTGTACGAGCAGTACTTC. Its protein product is CASTLSGTGLYEQYF. This sequence joins TRBV6-5 and TRBJ2-7; the match to TRBD1 covers 9 bases. Germline V lookup: CDR1 MNHEY, CDR2 SVGAGI. With V trimmed by 7 bases and J by 4 bases, 11 bases remained unmatched. The CDR3 consists of 15 residues.

The chain couples TRBV5-1 to TRBJ1-2; D remains unclear. Germline loops: CDR1 SGHRS, CDR2 YFSETQ. Between the trimmed V and J ends, which lost 0 bases and 4 bases, there was a span of 7 bases. The CDR3 spans 13 residues. The CDR3: CASSLGEAYGYTF. CDR3 sequence (DNA): TGCGCCAGCAGCTTGGGGGAGGCCTATGGCTACACCTTC. Full variable domain (remainder filled in from reference TRBV5-1 and TRBJ1-2): KAGVTQTPRYLIKTRGQQVTLSCSPISGHRSVSWYQQTPGQGLQFLFEYFSETQRNKGNFPGRFSGRQFSNSRSEMNVSTLELGDSALYLCASSLGEAYGYTFGSGTRLTVV.

This rearrangement joins TRBV5-1 to TRBJ2-1; D gene uncertain. V was cut by 1 base and J by 0 bases, with 11 bases left in between. The CDR3 runs 16 residues. From germline, CDR1 is SGHRS and CDR2 YFSETQ. CDR3 DNA sequence: TGCGCCAGCAGCTTGCCGTCAGCGAGCTCCTACAATGAGCAGTTCTTC. Translation: CASSLPSASSYNEQFF.

The chain employs TRBV7-3 and TRBJ2-5; D gene uncertain. The CDR3 is made up of 13 amino acids. V lost 6 bases and J lost 1, with 9 bases in between. Germline loops: CDR1 SGHTA, CDR2 FQGTGA. The CDR3 DNA follows: TGTGCCAGCAGTCGTCAGGCCCAAGAGACCCAGTACTTC. As protein: CASSRQAQETQYF. Complete variable domain (other parts from reference TRBV7-3 and TRBJ2-5): GAGVSQTPSNKVTEKGKYVELRCDPISGHTALYWYRQSLGQGPEFLIYFQGTGAADDSGLPNDRFFAVRPEGSVSTLKIQRTERGDSAVYLCASSRQAQETQYFGPGTRLLVL.

This rearrangement joins TRBV27 to TRBJ2-3; 9 bases line up with TRBD2. The CDR3 is made up of 17 amino acids. Per the germline V gene, CDR1 is MNHEY and CDR2 is SMNVEV (reference sequence). V lost 2 bases to trimming and J lost 2 bases; unmatched junction nucleotides: 8. CDR3 coding DNA: TGTGCCAGCAGTTTAAGCGGACTAGCGCCTCCCACAGATACGCAGTATTTT. Translating it yields CASSLSGLAPPTDTQYF.